Listed here are 17 T cell receptor beta chains from one sample, sequenced in a study of T cells after yellow fever vaccination. TCRdb used MiXCR to reprocess the 5' RACE reads, holding one entry per CDR3 protein. The sample consists of 450,000 to 550,000 distinct CDR3 sequences, 21% of them appearing once. The specimen comprised PBMCs, sampled less than 25 days after the first yellow fever vaccination. These receptors all come from a man aged 18 to 29 who received the YFV17D yellow fever vaccine.

The rearrangement links TRBV9 to TRBJ1-1; D not resolved. The CDR3 has 14 amino acids. The germline V gene encodes CDR1 SGDLS and CDR2 YYNGEE. Trimming cost V 6 bases and J 0 bases, with 12 bases left between them. The CDR3 here is CASTPSVMNTEAFF. CDR3 nucleotides: TGTGCCAGCACCCCCAGTGTTATGAACACTGAAGCTTTCTTT.

This clonotype has just a few counts. V is TRBV4-2 and J is TRBJ2-5; 8 nucleotides line up with TRBD2. J gave up 9 bases and V 0 bases, and 6 bases lay outside the gene matches. Germline V gene data show CDR1 as LGHNA and CDR2 as YNFKEQ. This CDR3 region has 14 residues. CDR3 region: CASSQEGLATAQYF. The CDR3 coding sequence is TGTGCCAGCAGCCAAGAAGGACTAGCTACCGCCCAGTACTTC.

This clonotype was found a few times. The rearrangement joins TRBV5-1 to TRBJ2-7; D remains ambiguous. Trimming shortened V by 2 bases and J by 3 bases, and 15 bases separated the two germline ends. From germline, CDR1 is SGHRS and CDR2 YFSETQ. The CDR3 is made up of 15 amino acids. The DNA for the CDR3 is TGCGCCAGCAGCTTTGAGGCGGCCTACCGCTACGAGCAGTACTTC. It codes for CASSFEAAYRYEQYF. The variable domain in full, completed from reference TRBV5-1 and TRBJ2-7, reads KAGVTQTPRYLIKTRGQQVTLSCSPISGHRSVSWYQQTPGQGLQFLFEYFSETQRNKGNFPGRFSGRQFSNSRSEMNVSTLELGDSALYLCASSFEAAYRYEQYFGPGTRLTVT.

The V call is TRBV24-1, the J call TRBJ2-3; D gene uncertain. The CDR3 contains 14 residues. Trimming pared 4 bases from V and 2 bases from J, leaving 9 bases between. Germline V CDR1 and CDR2: KGHDR, SFDVKD. The CDR3: CATSDGSDTDTQYF. In DNA form, the CDR3 reads TGTGCCACCAGTGACGGCAGCGACACAGATACGCAGTATTTT.

There are a few counts of this clonotype. The chain uses TRBV5-1 and TRBJ2-5; perhaps TRBD1 as D (5 bases). The germline V and J ends were trimmed by 3 bases and 2 bases, with 8 bases remaining between them. Per the germline V gene, CDR1 is SGHRS and CDR2 is YFSETQ. The CDR3 sequence is 13 residues long. The CDR3 coding sequence is TGCGCCAGCAGCTATCGACAGCAAGAGACCCAGTACTTC. The encoded protein is CASSYRQQETQYF.

The rearrangement links TRBV27 to TRBJ1-4; D unresolved. Trimming took 2 bases from V and 0 from J, leaving 7 bases between them. CDR3 length: 15 amino acids. CDR1 MNHEY and CDR2 SMNVEV come from the germline V gene (reference sequence). CDR3 sequence reads: CASSLNAATNEKLFF. CDR3 coding DNA: TGTGCCAGCAGTTTAAACGCAGCAACTAATGAAAAACTGTTTTTT.

The gene calls are TRBV5-6 and TRBJ1-1, with a possible D match to TRBD1 (6 bases). This CDR3 spans 16 amino acids. Between the trimmed V and J ends, which lost 2 bases and 1 base, there was a span of 15 bases. Germline V gene lookup returns CDR1 SGHDT and CDR2 YYEEEE. CDR3: CASSLNRQETNTEAFF. The DNA of the CDR3 is TGTGCCAGCAGCTTAAACCGACAGGAAACGAACACTGAAGCTTTCTTT. The complete variable domain, with remaining parts taken from reference TRBV5-6 and TRBJ1-1, reads DAGVTQSPTHLIKTRGQQVTLRCSPKSGHDTVSWYQQALGQGPQFIFQYYEEEERQRGNFPDRFSGHQFPNYSSELNVNALLLGDSALYLCASSLNRQETNTEAFFGQGTRLTVV.

The CDR3 sequence is CAISGTDSINEQFF. The CDR3 nucleotides read TGTGCCATCAGTGGGACAGACAGTATCAATGAGCAGTTCTTC. The V call is TRBV10-3, the J call TRBJ2-1, with D perhaps matching TRBD1 (6 bases). Germline V gene sequence: CDR1 ENHRY, CDR2 SYGVKD. Deletions cut 4 bases from V and 6 bases from J, with 13 bases between. This CDR3 has 14 residues.

This clonotype was counted only a few times. The chain couples TRBV7-8 to TRBJ1-5; D gene ambiguous. The germline CDR1 and CDR2 sequences are SGHVS and FQNEAQ. The CDR3 spans 14 residues. V gave up 4 bases and J gave up 7 bases, with 14 bases separating them. This chain's CDR3 is CASSSGSEAQPQHF. The CDR3 coding sequence is TGTGCCAGCAGCTCGGGGTCCGAAGCCCAGCCCCAGCATTTT. Full variable domain (missing parts from reference TRBV7-8 and TRBJ1-5): GAGVSQSPRYKVAKRGQDVALRCDPISGHVSLFWYQQALGQGPEFLTYFQNEAQLDKSGLPSDRFFAERPEGSVSTLKIQRTQQEDSAVYLCASSSGSEAQPQHFGDGTRLSIL.

In its sample, this clonotype was seen many times. The chain carries TRBV7-9 and TRBJ2-4; 7 nucleotides line up with TRBD2. The CDR3 loop spans 15 amino acids. Germline CDR1 reads SEHNR; CDR2 reads FQNEAQ (reference sequence). The ends lost 5 bases at V and 1 base at J; junction bases unmatched: 5. CDR3 sequence (DNA): TGTGCCAGCAGCCCCGGGAGGAAGGCCAAAAACATTCAGTACTTC. This translates into CASSPGRKAKNIQYF.

This rearrangement joins TRBV5-1 to TRBJ2-2; 9 bases agree with TRBD1. Germline CDR1 reads SGHRS; CDR2 reads YFSETQ. V trimming: 2 bases; J trimming: 3 bases; junction bases outside the gene matches: 11. This CDR3 is 18 amino acids long. CDR3 sequence reads: CASSLPIQGASDTGELFF. The CDR3 DNA follows: TGCGCCAGCAGCTTACCTATACAGGGGGCGAGCGACACCGGGGAGCTGTTTTTT.

Only a few counts were recorded for this clonotype. CDR3 region: CSAKAYYEQYV. In DNA form, the CDR3 reads TGCAGTGCTAAGGCCTATTACGAGCAGTACGTC. The chain couples TRBV20-1 to TRBJ2-7; no clear D. Germline V gives CDR1 DFQATT, CDR2 SNEGSKA (reference sequence). Trimming cost V 4 bases and J 4 bases, with 8 bases left between them. This CDR3 spans 11 amino acids.

The V and J genes are TRBV10-3 and TRBJ1-1; 9 nucleotides align to TRBD1. The V and J ends lost 10 bases and 5 bases, in that order; junction bases with no gene match: 8. CDR1 is ENHRY and CDR2 is SYGVKD in the germline V gene. CDR3 length equals 13 residues. CDR3 protein: CATTGTGKTEAFF. For the CDR3, the DNA is TGTGCCACTACCGGGACAGGGAAGACTGAAGCTTTCTTT.

The V call is TRBV20-1, the J call TRBJ1-2, with 10 bases identical to TRBD1. The J segment lost 6 bases and the V segment lost 4 bases, leaving 8 bases of the junction unmatched. Germline-derived CDR1 and CDR2 are DFQATT and SNEGSKA (reference sequence). CDR3 length equals 14 residues. The DNA for the CDR3 is TGCAGTGCTATTGTTGACAGGGGGCGGGATGGCTACACCTTC. Residues: CSAIVDRGRDGYTF.

The sample holds a few counts of this clonotype. The gene calls are TRBV7-2 and TRBJ1-1; D uncertain. Per the germline V gene, CDR1 is SGHTA and CDR2 is FQGNSA. The V end lost 1 base, the J end lost 3 bases, and 9 bases lay between the germline ends. The CDR3 contains 14 residues. The CDR3 reads CASSLVGQYTEAFF. The DNA for the CDR3 is TGTGCCAGCAGCTTAGTCGGGCAGTACACTGAAGCTTTCTTT. The full variable domain, in which reference TRBV7-2 and TRBJ1-1 provide the parts outside the CDR3, is GAGVSQSPSNKVTEKGKDVELRCDPISGHTALYWYRQSLGQGLEFLIYFQGNSAPDKSGLPSDRFSAERTGGSVSTLTIQRTQQEDSAVYLCASSLVGQYTEAFFGQGTRLTVV.

The sample holds many counts of this clonotype. J is TRBJ1-5 and V is TRBV12-3 or TRBV12-4; D perhaps matches TRBD1 (5 bases). V shed 6 bases and J shed 3 bases, with 12 bases lying between them. The CDR3 has 14 amino acids. The CDR3 is CASSPGTDNQPQHF. CDR3 in DNA: TGTGCCAGCAGCCCGGGGACTGACAATCAGCCCCAGCATTTT.

The chain uses TRBV20-1 and TRBJ2-5, with D possibly TRBD1 on 5 matching bases. The ends were cut back, 1 base at V and 3 bases at J, with 15 bases in the middle. The CDR3 length is 15 residues. Germline V gives CDR1 DFQATT, CDR2 SNEGSKA (reference sequence). The DNA for the CDR3 is TGCAGTGCTAGAGGGTTCCCAGGGTGGGAAGAGACCCAGTACTTC. Translated: CSARGFPGWEETQYF.